The 8 T cell receptor beta chains below were found in one sample sequenced in a study of T cell responses to AZD1222 COVID-19 vaccine. Profiled with immunoSEQ multiplex PCR; TCRdb holds only in-frame clones, not every one. This repertoire shows about 130,000 clones, about 93% found once; its top ten account for under 7.5%. Here the sequenced sample was peripheral blood, taken on day 0 of AZD1222 vaccination. These receptors were obtained from an adult in good health.

The chain joins TRBV29-1 to TRBJ2-1, with 10 positions matching TRBD2. The V segment lost 8 bases and the J segment 8 bases; nucleotides outside the gene matches: 15. The length of the CDR3 is 15 residues. From germline, CDR1 is SQVTM and CDR2 ANQGSEA. This CDR3 reads CSPPSSGSIWDEQFF. CDR3 in DNA: TGCAGCCCACCCTCTAGCGGGAGTATCTGGGATGAGCAGTTCTTC.

V gene TRBV6-2 or TRBV6-3 combines with J gene TRBJ1-2; D gene ambiguous. Per germline, CDR1 MNHEY and CDR2 SVGEGT. V lost 2 bases, J lost 4 bases, and 14 bases lay in between. The CDR3 sequence is 15 residues long. The CDR3 nucleotides read TGTGCCAGCAGTTACGCATGGAACTCTGGCTATGGCTACACCTTC. It specifies CASSYAWNSGYGYTF.

CDR3 residues: CASGRLDSGNTIYF. DNA for the CDR3: TGTGCCAGCGGACGCCTCGACTCTGGAAACACCATATATTTT. The chain carries TRBV19 and TRBJ1-3, with D unresolved. This CDR3 is 14 amino acids long. CDR1 is LNHDA and CDR2 is SQIVND in the germline V gene (reference sequence). Trimming left V 9 bases short and J 0 bases short, with 12 bases between.

The chain is built from TRBV28 and TRBJ2-1, with D hard to call. This CDR3 is built from 15 residues. V dropped 2 bases and J dropped 4 bases, with 12 bases sitting between them. Germline-derived CDR1 and CDR2 are MDHEN and SYDVKM. The DNA of the CDR3 is TGTGCCAGCAGTTTAGGGCCGAGAGTTTACAATGAGCAGTTCTTC. This sequence encodes CASSLGPRVYNEQFF.

The chain employs TRBV27 and TRBJ2-7; 9 nucleotides line up with TRBD2. This CDR3 comprises 15 residues. Germline V gene sequence: CDR1 MNHEY, CDR2 SMNVEV (reference sequence). The V and J ends lost 2 bases and 2 bases, in that order; junction bases with no gene match: 4. The CDR3 DNA sequence: TGTGCCAGCAGTTTAGAGTTAGCGGGGGCCTACGAGCAGTACTTC. Protein sequence: CASSLELAGAYEQYF.

The table lists this clone with a count of one. The chain combines TRBV19 with TRBJ1-2; TRBD1 matches 9 bases. Germline CDR1 and CDR2: LNHDA and SQIVND (reference sequence). The CDR3 is 13 residues long. J was trimmed by 6 bases and V by 1 base; bases with no gene match: 0. CDR3 sequence (DNA): TGTGCCAGTAGTATAGGGACAGGGGATGGCTACACCTTC. Translated, it gives CASSIGTGDGYTF.

This rearrangement joins TRBV3-1 (or the pseudogene TRBV3-2) to TRBJ2-3; the D is unclear. Germline CDR1 is LGHDT and CDR2 is YNNKEL (reference sequence). This CDR3 is 12 amino acids long. Trimming took off 10 bases at V and 6 bases at J, with 14 bases between the two ends. This CDR3 reads CATSHTGDTQYF. The CDR3 nucleotides are TGTGCCACCTCCCACACGGGCGATACGCAGTATTTT.

This clone has just a few counts. This chain joins TRBV28 and TRBJ2-7; 7 bases map to TRBD2. The junction had 5 bases not matched to a gene; V was cut back by 2 bases and J by 1 base. Germline V gene lookup returns CDR1 MDHEN and CDR2 SYDVKM. The CDR3 loop spans 15 amino acids. For the CDR3, the DNA is TGTGCCAGCAGTTTAGATGCGGGAGCGTCCTACGAGCAGTACTTC. Translation gives CASSLDAGASYEQYF.